One sample yielded the 9 T cell receptor beta chains listed below, sequenced in a study of blood T cell repertoires in COVID-19. Clones were sequenced by immunoSEQ multiplex PCR, and TCRdb holds only the in-frame ones, with some missing. Here the sample spans some 48,000 clones, 85% being singletons. Sequencing was performed on peripheral blood. These TCRs come from an older woman with acute or convalescent COVID-19.

This rearrangement joins TRBV6-5 to TRBJ2-3; D might be TRBD2 (6 bases). This CDR3 comprises 12 residues. Trimming left V 7 bases short and J 9 bases short, with 14 bases between. Germline V CDR1 and CDR2: MNHEY, SVGAGI. The CDR3 DNA reads as TGTGCCAGCACCGAGGGACTGTGGACGCAGTATTTT. This sequence encodes CASTEGLWTQYF.

The gene calls are TRBV10-3 and TRBJ1-2, with 8 bases lining up with TRBD1. The CDR3 consists of 13 residues. Germline CDR1 and CDR2: ENHRY and SYGVKD. J lost 8 bases, V lost 6 bases, and 8 bases had no gene match. The CDR3 sequence: CAIRKDREEGYTF. The CDR3 DNA is TGTGCCATCAGGAAGGACAGGGAAGAAGGCTACACCTTC.

The CDR3 region is CASSLAGDSYEQYF. CDR3 DNA: TGCGCCAGCAGCTTGGCTGGAGACTCCTACGAGCAGTACTTC. The chain has TRBV5-1 and TRBJ2-7; the D is unclear. This CDR3 has 14 amino acids. Trimming cost V 0 bases and J 0 bases, with 7 bases left between them. CDR1 and CDR2 (germline): SGHRS, YFSETQ.

The sample holds many counts of this clone. This sequence joins TRBV27 and TRBJ2-2; 10 bases line up with TRBD2. V dropped 7 bases and J dropped 6; count of bases not matched to a gene: 5. Germline assignment: CDR1 MNHEY and CDR2 SMNVEV (reference sequence). There are 14 residues in the CDR3. The CDR3: CASTRGLASGELFF. Here the CDR3 DNA reads TGTGCCAGCACCAGGGGACTAGCGTCCGGGGAGCTGTTTTTT.

This rearrangement joins TRBV19 to TRBJ2-7, with 12 bases identical to TRBD2. V lost 5 bases and J lost 0; bases outside the gene matches: 5. Per the germline V gene, CDR1 is LNHDA and CDR2 is SQIVND (reference sequence). This CDR3 spans 16 amino acids. The CDR3 is CASSPWTSGDSYEQYF. CDR3 coding DNA: TGTGCCAGTAGTCCATGGACTAGCGGGGACTCCTACGAGCAGTACTTC.

V is TRBV29-1 and J is TRBJ2-5; TRBD1 aligns across 9 bases. This CDR3 has 14 residues. Germline V gene sequence: CDR1 SQVTM, CDR2 ANQGSEA. With 0 bases clipped from V and 6 bases from J, the junction kept 5 bases outside the gene matches. The CDR3 sequence: CSVEEGTGFKTQYF. DNA of the CDR3: TGCAGCGTTGAAGAGGGGACAGGGTTCAAGACCCAGTACTTC.

J is TRBJ2-1 and V is TRBV5-1; 11 nucleotides agree with TRBD2. Germline CDR1 and CDR2: SGHRS and YFSETQ. V shed 4 bases and J 6 bases; nucleotides not matched to a gene: 6. This CDR3 region has 15 residues. DNA for the CDR3: TGCGCCAGCAGCACCGTAGCGGGGGGGCGCAATGAGCAGTTCTTC. Its translation: CASSTVAGGRNEQFF.

The chain combines TRBV4-1 with TRBJ1-6, with TRBD1 identical over 10 bases. CDR1 is MGHRA and CDR2 is YSYEKL in the germline V gene. V dropped 0 bases and J dropped 9; count of bases not matched to a gene: 14. This CDR3 is built from 19 residues. The DNA for the CDR3 is TGCGCCAGCAGCCAAGATCACGGGACAGGGGTGAATGGGGGTTCACCCCTCCACTTT. This codes for CASSQDHGTGVNGGSPLHF.

The V gene is TRBV29-1, the J gene TRBJ2-1, with 7 bases that match TRBD2. Looked up from germline, CDR1 is SQVTM and CDR2 is ANQGSEA. V shed 3 bases and J 5 bases; nucleotides not matched to a gene: 7. CDR3 length: 14 residues. CDR3 residues: CSVDISGSDNEQFF. The DNA for the CDR3 is TGCAGCGTTGATATTAGCGGGTCCGACAATGAGCAGTTCTTC.